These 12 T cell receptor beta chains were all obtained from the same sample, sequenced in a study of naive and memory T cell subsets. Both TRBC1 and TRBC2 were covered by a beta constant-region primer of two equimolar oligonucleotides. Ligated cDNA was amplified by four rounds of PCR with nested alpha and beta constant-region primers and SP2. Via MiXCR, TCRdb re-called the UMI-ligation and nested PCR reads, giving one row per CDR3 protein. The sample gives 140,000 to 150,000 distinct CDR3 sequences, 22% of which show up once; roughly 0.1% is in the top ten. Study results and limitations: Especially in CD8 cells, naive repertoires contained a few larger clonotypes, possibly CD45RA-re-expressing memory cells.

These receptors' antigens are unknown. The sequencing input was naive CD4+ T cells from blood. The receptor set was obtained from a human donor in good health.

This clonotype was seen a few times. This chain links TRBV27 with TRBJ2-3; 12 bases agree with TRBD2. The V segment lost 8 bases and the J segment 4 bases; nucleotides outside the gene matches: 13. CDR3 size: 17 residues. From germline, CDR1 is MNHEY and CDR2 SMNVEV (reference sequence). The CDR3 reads CASRGLAGRGSPDTQYF. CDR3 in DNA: TGTGCCAGCCGTGGACTAGCGGGAAGGGGGTCCCCAGATACGCAGTATTTT.

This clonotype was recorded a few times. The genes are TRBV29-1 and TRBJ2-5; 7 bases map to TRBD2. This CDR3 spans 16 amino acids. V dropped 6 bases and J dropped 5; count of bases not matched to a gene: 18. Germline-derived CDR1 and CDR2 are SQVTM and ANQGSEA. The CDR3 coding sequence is TGCAGCGTGGCACTGGCAGGGAGGGACGTCACGGAGACCCAGTACTTC. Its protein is CSVALAGRDVTETQYF.

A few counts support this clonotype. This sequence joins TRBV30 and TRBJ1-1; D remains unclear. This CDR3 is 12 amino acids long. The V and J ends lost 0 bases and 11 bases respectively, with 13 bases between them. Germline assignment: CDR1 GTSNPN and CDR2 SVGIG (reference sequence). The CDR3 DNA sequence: TGTGCCTGGAGTGTTGGAGGGCCGGGGGCTTTCTTT. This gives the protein CAWSVGGPGAFF.

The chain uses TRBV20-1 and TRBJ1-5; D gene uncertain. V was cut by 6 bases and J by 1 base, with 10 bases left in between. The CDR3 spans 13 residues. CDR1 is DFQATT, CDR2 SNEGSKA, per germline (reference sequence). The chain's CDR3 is CSASRESNQPQHF. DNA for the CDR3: TGCAGTGCGAGTAGGGAGAGCAATCAGCCCCAGCATTTT.

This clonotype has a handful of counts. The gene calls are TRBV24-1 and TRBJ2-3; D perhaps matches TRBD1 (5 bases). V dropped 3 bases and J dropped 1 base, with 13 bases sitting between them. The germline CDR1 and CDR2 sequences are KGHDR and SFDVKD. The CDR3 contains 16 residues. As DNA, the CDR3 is TGTGCCACCAGTGATCCGGACACCCTTGGCACAGATACGCAGTATTTT. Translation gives CATSDPDTLGTDTQYF.

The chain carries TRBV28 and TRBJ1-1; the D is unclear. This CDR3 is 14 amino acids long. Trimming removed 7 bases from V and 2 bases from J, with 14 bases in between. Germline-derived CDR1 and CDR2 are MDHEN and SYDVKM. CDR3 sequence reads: CASNKGWGNTEAFF. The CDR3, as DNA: TGTGCCAGCAACAAGGGATGGGGAAACACTGAAGCTTTCTTT.

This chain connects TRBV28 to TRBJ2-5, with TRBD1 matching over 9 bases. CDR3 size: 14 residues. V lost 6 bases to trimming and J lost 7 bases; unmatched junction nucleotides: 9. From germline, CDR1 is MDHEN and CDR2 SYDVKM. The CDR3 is CASSLDRGPGTQYF. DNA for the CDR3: TGTGCCAGCAGCCTGGACAGGGGTCCTGGGACCCAGTACTTC. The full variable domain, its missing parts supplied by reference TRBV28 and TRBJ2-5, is DVKVTQSSRYLVKRTGEKVFLECVQDMDHENMFWYRQDPGLGLRLIYFSYDVKMKEKGDIPEGYSVSREKKERFSLILESASTNQTSMYLCASSLDRGPGTQYFGPGTRLLVL.

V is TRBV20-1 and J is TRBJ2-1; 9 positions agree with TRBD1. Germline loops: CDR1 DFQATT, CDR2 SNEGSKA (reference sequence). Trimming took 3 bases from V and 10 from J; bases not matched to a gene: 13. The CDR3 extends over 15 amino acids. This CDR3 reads CSASSTGQGRLEQFF. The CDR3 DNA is TGCAGTGCTAGCTCGACGGGACAGGGCCGATTGGAGCAGTTCTTC.

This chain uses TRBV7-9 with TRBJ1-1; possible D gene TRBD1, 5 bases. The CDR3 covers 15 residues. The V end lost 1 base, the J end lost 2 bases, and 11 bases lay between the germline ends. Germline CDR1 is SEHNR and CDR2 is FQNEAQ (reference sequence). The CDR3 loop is CASSLGPGINTEAFF. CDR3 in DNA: TGTGCCAGCAGCTTAGGACCAGGGATTAACACTGAAGCTTTCTTT.

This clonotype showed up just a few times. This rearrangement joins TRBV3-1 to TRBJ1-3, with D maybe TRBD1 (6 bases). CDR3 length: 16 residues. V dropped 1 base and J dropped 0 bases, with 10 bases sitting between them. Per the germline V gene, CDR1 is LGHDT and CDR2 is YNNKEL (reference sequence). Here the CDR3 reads CASSQGRGNSGNTIYF. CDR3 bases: TGTGCCAGCAGCCAAGGCAGGGGAAACTCTGGAAACACCATATATTTT. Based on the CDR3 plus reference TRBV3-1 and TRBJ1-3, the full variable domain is DTAVSQTPKYLVTQMGNDKSIKCEQNLGHDTMYWYKQDSKKFLKIMFSYNNKELIINETVPNRFSPKSPDKAHLNLHINSLELGDSAVYFCASSQGRGNSGNTIYFGEGSWLTVV.

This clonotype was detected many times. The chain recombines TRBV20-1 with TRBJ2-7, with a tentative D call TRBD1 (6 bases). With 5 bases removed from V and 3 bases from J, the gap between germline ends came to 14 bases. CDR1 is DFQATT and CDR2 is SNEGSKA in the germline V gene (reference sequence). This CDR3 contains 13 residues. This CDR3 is CSAAKDSVYEQYF. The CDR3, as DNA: TGCAGTGCTGCGAAGGACAGTGTCTACGAGCAGTACTTC.

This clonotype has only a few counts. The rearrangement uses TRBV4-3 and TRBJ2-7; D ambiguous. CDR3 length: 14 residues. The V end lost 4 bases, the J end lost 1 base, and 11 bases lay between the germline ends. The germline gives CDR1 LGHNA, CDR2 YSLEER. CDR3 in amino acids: CASSLTATSYEQYF. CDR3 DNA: TGCGCCAGCAGCCTGACGGCTACATCCTACGAGCAGTACTTC.